This T cell receptor beta chain came from a study of cytomegalovirus exposure and HLA in healthy donors. General study findings and limits: A later analysis linked a missense DCLRE1C variant to TCR beta V- and J-gene trimming.

Concerning this clone: The antigen is not known.

The PCR was carried out with 60 Vbeta primers and 13 Jbeta primers. The assay was immunoSEQ multiplex PCR, and TCRdb's table has in-frame clones only and misses some. The sample lists fewer than 110,000 clones; around 83% were seen once. J gave up 5 bases and V 0 bases, and 3 bases lay outside the gene matches. Germline CDR1 MNHNS, CDR2 SASEGT. CDR3 length: 14 residues. Sequencing used PBMCs. The chain carries TRBV6-1 and TRBJ1-2; 7 nucleotides match TRBD1. This clonotype was sampled from a man under 40 in good health and CMV-seronegative. This chain's CDR3 is CASSEARGRYGYTF. CDR3 bases: TGTGCCAGCAGTGAAGCGAGGGGGCGGTATGGCTACACCTTC.